These 12 T cell receptor beta chains were sequenced from one sample in a study of graft-versus-host responses after intestinal transplantation. The repertoire was sequenced with immunoSEQ multiplex PCR; TCRdb's copy has only in-frame clones and lacks some. Among roughly 40,000 clones listed, around 90% were seen once. The source was PBMCs, collected around 320 days after intestinal transplant. These TCRs come from a human patient who received an intestinal transplant, so some T cells may come from the graft donor.

This clone has only one observation. The chain combines TRBV11-2 with TRBJ2-1; 11 nucleotides match TRBD2. CDR3 length equals 15 residues. Trimming at V came to 5 bases and at J to 9 bases, leaving 9 bases not matched to a gene. Per the germline V gene, CDR1 is SGHAT and CDR2 is FQNNGV. CDR3 sequence reads: CASSPLAGGVGEQFF. The CDR3 coding sequence is TGTGCCAGCAGCCCCTTAGCGGGGGGGGTCGGTGAGCAGTTCTTC.

The rearrangement joins TRBV10-1 to TRBJ1-4; D remains unclear. CDR1 and CDR2 from the germline V gene are WNHNN and SYGVQD (reference sequence). This CDR3 has 12 residues. Trimming took 6 bases from V and 6 from J, leaving 8 bases between them. As DNA, the CDR3 is TGCGCCAGCAGCGCCTCACATGAAAAACTGTTTTTT. Translating it yields CASSASHEKLFF.

This sequence joins TRBV5-6 and TRBJ2-7, with D unclear. Deletions cut 4 bases from V and 2 bases from J, with 16 bases between. CDR1 and CDR2 from the germline V gene are SGHDT and YYEEEE. The CDR3 consists of 15 residues. CDR3 in DNA: TGTGCCAGCAGCCACGGAACAGCTCTCACCTACGAGCAGTACTTC. It yields the protein CASSHGTALTYEQYF.

The rearrangement links TRBV4-1 to TRBJ2-7, with 11 bases matching TRBD2. With V trimmed by 0 bases and J by 2 bases, 9 bases remained unmatched. The CDR3 totals 18 residues. Germline V gives CDR1 MGHRA, CDR2 YSYEKL. This chain's CDR3 is CASSQDVFLAGGTYEQYF. CDR3 DNA sequence: TGCGCCAGCAGCCAAGATGTGTTCCTAGCGGGGGGAACCTACGAGCAGTACTTC.

As regards this clone: A read error may account for a junction end that differs from germline. The V gene is TRBV13, the J gene TRBJ2-3, with 10 nucleotides matching TRBD2. Germline V gene data show CDR1 as PRHDT and CDR2 as FYEKMQ (reference sequence). This CDR3 is built from 17 residues. This chain's CDR3 is CARSERGGRESTDTQYF. The CDR3 DNA follows: TGTGCCCGCAGTGAGCGGGGGGGCCGGGAGAGCACAGATACGCAGTATTTT. Based on the CDR3 plus reference TRBV13 and TRBJ2-3, the full variable domain is AAGVIQSPRHLIKEKRETATLKCYPIPRHDTVYWYQQGPGQDPQFLISFYEKMQSDKGSIPDRFSAQQFSDYHSELNMSSLELGDSALYFCARSERGGRESTDTQYFGPGTRLTVL.

The chain uses TRBV5-4 and TRBJ2-1; 9 bases fit TRBD2. The CDR3 sequence is 17 residues long. Losses at the gene ends were 3 bases for V and 10 bases for J; bases not matched to a gene: 17. From germline, CDR1 is SGHNT and CDR2 YYREEE (reference sequence). CDR3 sequence: CASSWYTSAGGRGEQFF. The CDR3 DNA sequence: TGTGCCAGCAGCTGGTACACTAGCGCGGGAGGGAGGGGGGAGCAGTTCTTC.

The chain combines TRBV10-3 with TRBJ1-6, with D perhaps TRBD1 (6 bases). Trimming cost V 0 bases and J 9 bases, with 9 bases left between them. Germline CDR1 ENHRY, CDR2 SYGVKD. The CDR3 sequence is 14 residues long. This CDR3 reads CAISESRTVSPLHF. CDR3 in DNA: TGTGCCATCAGTGAGTCCCGGACAGTTTCACCCCTCCACTTT.

The chain has TRBV28 and TRBJ1-1, with D maybe TRBD1 (5 bases). Germline CDR1 reads MDHEN; CDR2 reads SYDVKM. Between the trimmed V and J ends, which lost 2 bases and 3 bases, there was a span of 10 bases. This CDR3 has 14 residues. CDR3 sequence reads: CASSLGGFDTEAFF. CDR3 in DNA: TGTGCCAGCAGTTTAGGGGGGTTCGACACTGAAGCTTTCTTT.

This clone was recorded once. V and J are TRBV9 and TRBJ2-1; TRBD2 aligns across 7 bases. The CDR3 extends over 13 amino acids. J gave up 5 bases and V 6 bases, and 5 bases lay outside the gene matches. The germline V gene has CDR1 SGDLS and CDR2 YYNGEE. The CDR3 bases are TGTGCCAGCACTGCGCTAGCGGACAATGAGCAGTTCTTC. Translating gives CASTALADNEQFF.

The chain employs TRBV25-1 and TRBJ1-6, with 8 bases that match TRBD1. J was trimmed by 6 bases and V by 4 bases; bases with no gene match: 8. CDR3 length: 16 amino acids. From germline, CDR1 is MGHDK and CDR2 SYGVNS. CDR3 region: CASSALQGVGNSPLHF. DNA for the CDR3: TGTGCCAGCAGTGCGCTACAGGGGGTCGGTAATTCACCCCTCCACTTT.

The V gene is TRBV5-1, the J gene TRBJ2-7; D is unresolved. Germline CDR1 SGHRS, CDR2 YFSETQ. Trimming left V 8 bases short and J 3 bases short, with 15 bases between. The CDR3 is 13 residues long. The CDR3, as DNA: TGCGCCAGTCGTAGGGTCCTCCACTACGAGCAGTACTTC. This gives the protein CASRRVLHYEQYF.

DNA for the CDR3: TGTGCCAGCTCCGGGACTAGCGGGACGTTCGAGACCCAGTACTTC. It codes for CASSGTSGTFETQYF. This chain joins TRBV9 and TRBJ2-5; 13 bases are shared with TRBD2. CDR1 SGDLS and CDR2 YYNGEE come from the germline V gene. CDR3 length equals 15 residues. J gave up 5 bases and V 7 bases, and 8 bases lay outside the gene matches. Filled out from reference TRBV9 and TRBJ2-5, the complete variable domain reads DSGVTQTPKHLITATGQRVTLRCSPRSGDLSVYWYQQSLDQGLQFLIQYYNGEERAKGNILERFSAQQFPDLHSELNLSSLELGDSALYFCASSGTSGTFETQYFGPGTRLLVL.